The 24 T cell receptor beta chains presented below share a single source sample, sequenced in a study of blood T cell repertoires in COVID-19. Sequencing used immunoSEQ multiplex PCR; TCRdb keeps in-frame clones, though not all of them. The table has 100,000 to 150,000 clones, 75% to 90% seen once. Sequencing was done on a sample of peripheral blood. The receptors were sampled from a man in his 70s with acute or convalescent COVID-19.

The chain links TRBV30 to TRBJ2-1; 12 bases fit TRBD2. This CDR3 is built from 16 residues. The V gene's germline CDR1 is GTSNPN and CDR2 SVGIG (reference sequence). V trimming: 0 bases; J trimming: 7 bases; junction bases outside the gene matches: 7. The CDR3, as DNA: TGTGCCTGGAGTGTTCAGACTAGCGGGGGCGGGAATGAGCAGTTCTTC. It translates to CAWSVQTSGGGNEQFF.

The genes are TRBV5-4 and TRBJ2-1; 9 bases fit TRBD1. J gave up 4 bases and V 10 bases, and 9 bases lay outside the gene matches. The CDR3 contains 14 residues. Per germline, CDR1 SGHNT and CDR2 YYREEE (reference sequence). The CDR3, as DNA: TGTGCCGCCAAGGGACAGGGAGGGTACAATGAGCAGTTCTTC. Its translation is CAAKGQGGYNEQFF.

The J gene is TRBJ2-1, the V gene TRBV5-1, with D possibly being TRBD2 (6 bases). CDR3 length equals 12 residues. In germline, CDR1 is SGHRS, CDR2 YFSETQ. Deletions cut 0 bases from V and 10 bases from J, with 8 bases between. CDR3 region: CASSLDAGEQFF. The CDR3 coding sequence is TGCGCCAGCAGCTTGGATGCGGGGGAGCAGTTCTTC.

This clone has only one observation. The chain links TRBV10-2 to TRBJ1-6; D might be TRBD1 (6 bases). The V and J ends lost 6 bases and 8 bases respectively, with 11 bases between them. The CDR3 loop spans 13 amino acids. Germline loops: CDR1 WSHSY, CDR2 SAAADI. The CDR3 reads CASRDHRDSPLHF. CDR3 sequence (DNA): TGCGCCAGCAGGGATCACAGGGATTCACCCCTCCACTTT.

J is TRBJ1-1 and V is TRBV13; D perhaps matches TRBD1 (6 bases). V was pared by 1 base and J by 0 bases, with 18 bases between. The CDR3 is made up of 18 amino acids. Germline-derived CDR1 and CDR2 are PRHDT and FYEKMQ (reference sequence). The DNA for the CDR3 is TGTGCCAGCAGCTTAGTTAGCCAGCGGACAGAATTGAACACTGAAGCTTTCTTT. Its translation is CASSLVSQRTELNTEAFF.

J is TRBJ1-2 and V is TRBV3-1 (or the pseudogene TRBV3-2), with a tentative D call TRBD1 (5 bases). This CDR3 has 15 amino acids. V was pared by 4 bases and J by 7 bases, with 19 bases between. Germline V gene data show CDR1 as LGHDT and CDR2 as YNNKEL (reference sequence). CDR3 bases: TGTGCCAGCAGCCGCCTTCGGGGGGAGAAAGGTGGCTACACCTTC. Encoded protein: CASSRLRGEKGGYTF.

V is TRBV25-1 and J is TRBJ2-7; tentative D call: TRBD2 (7 bases). CDR1 MGHDK and CDR2 SYGVNS come from the germline V gene. Trimming took 6 bases from V and 5 from J, leaving 26 bases between them. The CDR3 consists of 17 residues. CDR3 protein: CASSRRGGSHLKNEQYF. The CDR3 DNA reads TGTGCCAGCAGCCGGAGGGGGGGCAGTCACTTGAAGAACGAGCAGTACTTC.

The chain couples TRBV11-2 to TRBJ2-3; D possibly corresponds to TRBD1 (6 bases). The germline V gene has CDR1 SGHAT and CDR2 FQNNGV. The CDR3 spans 14 residues. Trimming shortened V by 5 bases and J by 4 bases, and 13 bases separated the two germline ends. The CDR3, as DNA: TGTGCCAGCAGCACAGACAGGTTATCAGATACGCAGTATTTT. Its protein is CASSTDRLSDTQYF.

The CDR3 reads CASSSSGLAGTPSTDTQYF. The CDR3 DNA sequence: TGTGCCAGCAGCTCCTCGGGACTAGCGGGGACACCTAGCACAGATACGCAGTATTTT. This chain uses TRBV5-6 with TRBJ2-3, with TRBD2 matching 13 bases. Germline V gives CDR1 SGHDT, CDR2 YYEEEE. This CDR3 comprises 19 residues. The J segment lost 0 bases and the V segment lost 3 bases, leaving 10 bases of the junction unmatched.

The rearrangement uses TRBV7-9 and TRBJ2-6, with 10 bases that match TRBD1. This CDR3 has 19 amino acids. The J segment lost 4 bases and the V segment lost 5 bases, leaving 14 bases of the junction unmatched. Germline V gene lookup returns CDR1 SEHNR and CDR2 FQNEAQ (reference sequence). DNA of the CDR3: TGTGCCAGCAGCCGGCTCGGGGACAGGGGCTCGAAAGGGGCCAACGTCCTGACTTTC. This encodes CASSRLGDRGSKGANVLTF.

This rearrangement joins TRBV5-6 to TRBJ1-2; the match to TRBD1 covers 10 bases. This CDR3 comprises 14 residues. Per the germline V gene, CDR1 is SGHDT and CDR2 is YYEEEE. Trimming cost V 4 bases and J 7 bases; bases outside gene matches: 7. The CDR3: CASSPQGQGTGYTF. The CDR3 region has the DNA TGTGCCAGCAGCCCACAGGGACAGGGGACTGGCTACACCTTC.

This sequence joins TRBV5-1 and TRBJ2-7; TRBD1 aligns across 9 bases. The germline CDR1 and CDR2 sequences are SGHRS and YFSETQ. V shed 4 bases, J shed 0 bases, and the junction held 17 bases outside the gene matches. The CDR3 consists of 19 residues. The CDR3 spells CASSPPGTGTQRSSYEQYF. The CDR3 DNA follows: TGCGCCAGCAGCCCGCCCGGGACAGGGACACAAAGGAGCTCCTACGAGCAGTACTTC. Full variable domain (missing parts from reference TRBV5-1 and TRBJ2-7): KAGVTQTPRYLIKTRGQQVTLSCSPISGHRSVSWYQQTPGQGLQFLFEYFSETQRNKGNFPGRFSGRQFSNSRSEMNVSTLELGDSALYLCASSPPGTGTQRSSYEQYFGPGTRLTVT.

The rearrangement links TRBV3-1 (or the pseudogene TRBV3-2) to TRBJ1-6; D gene uncertain. The CDR3 loop spans 12 amino acids. Germline loops: CDR1 LGHDT, CDR2 YNNKEL (reference sequence). Trimming shortened V by 0 bases and J by 14 bases, and 8 bases separated the two germline ends. The CDR3 loop is CASSQDGLSLHF. The CDR3 DNA follows: TGTGCCAGCAGCCAAGACGGTTTATCCCTCCACTTT.

The V and J genes are TRBV7-9 and TRBJ1-2, with TRBD1 as a possible D gene (6 bases). The CDR3 spans 16 residues. Per the germline V gene, CDR1 is SEHNR and CDR2 is FQNEAQ (reference sequence). Trimming stripped 1 base from V and 5 bases from J, with 17 bases between. In DNA form, the CDR3 reads TGTGCCAGCAGCTTAGGCCACTCGGGGACACCGTATGGCTACACCTTC. Its protein product is CASSLGHSGTPYGYTF.

The gene calls are TRBV4-1 and TRBJ2-1; 10 nucleotides line up with TRBD2. Trimming took 0 bases from V and 9 from J; bases not matched to a gene: 14. Per the germline V gene, CDR1 is MGHRA and CDR2 is YSYEKL. The CDR3 has 18 residues. The CDR3 DNA is TGCGCCAGCAGCCAAGACGGCCCTCCTAGCGGGGGCCCATTTGAGCAGTTCTTC. Its protein is CASSQDGPPSGGPFEQFF.

The J gene is TRBJ1-1, the V gene TRBV18; TRBD1 is a possible D gene (6 bases). Trimming pared 2 bases from V and 0 bases from J, leaving 10 bases between. Germline CDR1 reads KGHSH; CDR2 reads LQKENI. The CDR3 length is 15 residues. CDR3 sequence: CASSPIRTVNTEAFF. CDR3 DNA sequence: TGTGCCAGCTCACCAATCCGGACAGTGAACACTGAAGCTTTCTTT.

The genes are TRBV18 and TRBJ1-1, with 8 bases lining up with TRBD1. CDR1 and CDR2 from the germline V gene are KGHSH and LQKENI. Trimming at V came to 3 bases and at J to 6 bases, leaving 6 bases not matched to a gene. The CDR3 is 14 amino acids. The CDR3 DNA is TGTGCCAGCTCACCTCAGGGGGCGGGGGCTGAAGCTTTCTTT. Amino acids: CASSPQGAGAEAFF.

The chain couples TRBV28 to TRBJ1-1; possibly TRBD1 for D (5 bases). Trimming cost V 2 bases and J 2 bases, with 9 bases left between them. CDR1 is MDHEN, CDR2 SYDVKM, per germline. This CDR3 has 14 residues. The CDR3 sequence: CASSLVRANTEAFF. The CDR3 coding sequence is TGTGCCAGCAGTTTAGTCAGGGCAAACACTGAAGCTTTCTTT.

This rearrangement joins TRBV15 to TRBJ1-4; D uncertain. Between the trimmed V and J ends, which lost 2 bases and 7 bases, there was a span of 17 bases. The CDR3 consists of 16 residues. Germline CDR1 is LNHNV and CDR2 is YYDKDF (reference sequence). CDR3 loop: CATSRNPPARGEKLFF. The CDR3 DNA reads TGTGCCACCAGCAGAAACCCGCCGGCCAGAGGTGAAAAACTGTTTTTT. Variable domain in full (rest from reference TRBV15 and TRBJ1-4): DAMVIQNPRYQVTQFGKPVTLSCSQTLNHNVMYWYQQKSSQAPKLLFHYYDKDFNNEADTPDNFQSRRPNTSFCFLDIRSPGLGDTAMYLCATSRNPPARGEKLFFGSGTQLSVL.

This clone was seen just once. Other DNA sequences in the sample encode the same CDR3. The rearrangement joins TRBV4-2 to TRBJ2-3; the match to TRBD2 covers 8 bases. There are 16 residues in the CDR3. V gave up 1 base and J gave up 1 base; unmatched junction bases: 4. The germline V gene encodes CDR1 LGHNA and CDR2 YNFKEQ. The DNA of the CDR3 is TGTGCCAGCAGCCAAGGAAGCGGGGGAGGCACAGATACGCAGTATTTT. Translation gives CASSQGSGGGTDTQYF.

This chain uses TRBV18 with TRBJ1-3; 8 nucleotides line up with TRBD1. The CDR3 has 17 residues. Germline assignment: CDR1 KGHSH and CDR2 LQKENI. The junction had 10 bases not matched to a gene; V was cut back by 6 bases and J by 0 bases. In DNA, the CDR3 is TGTGCCAGCTCGCCGCAGGGGGCGACGAGCTCTGGAAACACCATATATTTT. Amino acid sequence: CASSPQGATSSGNTIYF.

The chain is built from TRBV19 and TRBJ1-5; possibly TRBD1 for D (6 bases). The CDR3 consists of 15 residues. Germline V gene lookup returns CDR1 LNHDA and CDR2 SQIVND (reference sequence). Between the trimmed V and J ends, which lost 7 bases and 5 bases, there was a span of 18 bases. CDR3 in amino acids: CASTLTGKSYQPQHF. The CDR3 bases are TGTGCCAGTACCCTAACAGGGAAGAGCTATCAGCCCCAGCATTTT.

Only a few counts were recorded for this clone. The rearrangement links TRBV2 to TRBJ1-5, with 7 bases identical to TRBD1. V dropped 6 bases and J dropped 9; count of bases not matched to a gene: 8. In germline, CDR1 is SNHLY, CDR2 FYNNEI. This CDR3 spans 13 amino acids. CDR3: CASSQGETRPQHF. The CDR3 coding sequence is TGTGCCAGCAGCCAGGGGGAAACAAGGCCCCAGCATTTT.

The count of this clone is one. The chain joins TRBV15 to TRBJ2-3, with TRBD1 matching over 7 bases. V lost 5 bases, J lost 1 base, and 18 bases stayed unmatched. The germline V gene encodes CDR1 LNHNV and CDR2 YYDKDF (reference sequence). This CDR3 spans 19 amino acids. CDR3 in amino acids: CATSEAPSTGPYRTDTQYF. The CDR3 coding sequence is TGTGCCACCAGCGAGGCCCCCTCGACAGGGCCCTACCGCACAGATACGCAGTATTTT.